This entry lists 11 T cell receptor beta chains sequenced from one sample in a study of CD8 T cells in ankylosing spondylitis. MiXCR, applied by TCRdb to the 5' RACE reads, yields one record per CDR3 protein. The repertoire holds approximately 250,000 distinct CDR3 sequences, with roughly a quarter as singletons. The sequenced material came from blood, either unsorted or a sorted T cell fraction (not recorded which). The receptors stem from a male donor with ankylosing spondylitis or in good health (not recorded which).

V is TRBV18 and J is TRBJ2-7; D is possibly TRBD1 or TRBD2 (7 bases each). CDR1 KGHSH and CDR2 LQKENI come from the germline V gene. V lost 3 bases and J lost 3, with 15 bases in between. The CDR3 covers 15 residues. CDR3 in amino acids: CASSPGQERDYEQYF. The CDR3 coding sequence is TGTGCCAGCTCACCTGGACAGGAGCGGGACTACGAGCAGTACTTC.

This clonotype was counted a few times. The J gene is TRBJ1-1, the V gene TRBV12-3 or TRBV12-4, with a possible D match to TRBD1 (5 bases). The CDR3 is 14 residues long. V lost 5 bases to trimming and J lost 1 base, with 11 bases between them. The CDR3 DNA sequence: TGTGCCAGCAGTAGGGGAGCCAAGAACACTGAAGCTTTCTTT. Encoded protein: CASSRGAKNTEAFF.

This clonotype was counted a few times. This chain uses TRBV29-1 with TRBJ2-7, with D hard to call. Trimming left V 5 bases short and J 0 bases short, with 14 bases between. Germline assignment: CDR1 SQVTM and CDR2 ANQGSEA. The CDR3 extends over 14 amino acids. CDR3 residues: CSVKRAVSSYEQYF. CDR3 coding DNA: TGCAGCGTTAAAAGGGCCGTGAGCTCCTACGAGCAGTACTTC.

The chain combines TRBV12-3 or TRBV12-4 with TRBJ1-4; a possible D gene is TRBD1 (5 bases). CDR3 size: 17 residues. V lost 1 base to trimming and J lost 0 bases, with 12 bases between them. CDR3 DNA sequence: TGTGCCAGCAGTTTAGGAGGGCCGGGGGCAACTAATGAAAAACTGTTTTTT. Translation gives CASSLGGPGATNEKLFF.

The genes are TRBV6-5 and TRBJ2-2; D remains ambiguous. Germline-derived CDR1 and CDR2 are MNHEY and SVGAGI. The CDR3 sequence is 15 residues long. Trimming left V 2 bases short and J 0 bases short, with 7 bases between. Written as DNA, the CDR3 is TGTGCCAGCAGTTACCGGCAGACGAACACCGGGGAGCTGTTTTTT. Translated: CASSYRQTNTGELFF.

A few counts support this clonotype. The chain is built from TRBV20-1 and TRBJ2-7; 10 positions match TRBD1. The CDR3 is 14 residues long. The junction had 7 bases not matched to a gene; V was cut back by 3 bases and J by 5 bases. Germline values: CDR1 DFQATT, CDR2 SNEGSKA (reference sequence). This CDR3 is CSASGGQGQDEQYF. CDR3 DNA sequence: TGCAGTGCTAGCGGGGGACAGGGGCAGGACGAGCAGTACTTC.

This clonotype was seen ten or more times. The chain couples TRBV28 to TRBJ2-7, with D perhaps matching TRBD1 or TRBD2 (5 bases each). V lost 0 bases to trimming and J lost 1 base, with 13 bases between them. Per the germline V gene, CDR1 is MDHEN and CDR2 is SYDVKM. The CDR3 covers 16 residues. In DNA form, the CDR3 reads TGTGCCAGCAGTTTATGGGGGGACCCGATTTCCTACGAGCAGTACTTC. Its protein is CASSLWGDPISYEQYF.

This chain uses TRBV3-1 with TRBJ1-5; D unresolved. Germline V gives CDR1 LGHDT, CDR2 YNNKEL (reference sequence). This CDR3 region has 13 residues. V was pared by 0 bases and J by 6 bases, with 6 bases between. The CDR3 is CASSQDVAQPQHF. The CDR3 nucleotides read TGTGCCAGCAGCCAAGATGTGGCTCAGCCCCAGCATTTT.

The sample holds many counts of this clonotype. CDR3 DNA: TGTGCCAGTGGGGGGATAAGGCAAGAGACCCAGTACTTC. Amino acids: CASGGIRQETQYF. This chain connects TRBV28 to TRBJ2-5, with D perhaps TRBD2 (6 bases). Germline V gene data show CDR1 as MDHEN and CDR2 as SYDVKM. This CDR3 contains 13 residues. V dropped 9 bases and J dropped 2 bases, with 13 bases sitting between them.

V gene TRBV6-5 combines with J gene TRBJ2-7, with 8 bases identical to TRBD1. In germline, CDR1 is MNHEY, CDR2 SVGAGI. The length of the CDR3 is 17 residues. V lost 0 bases to trimming and J lost 3 bases; unmatched junction nucleotides: 10. The CDR3 DNA reads as TGTGCCAGCAGTTACTCCGGGGTAAGGGACAGGCTCTACGAGCAGTACTTC. Its protein product is CASSYSGVRDRLYEQYF.

V usage is TRBV20-1 and J usage is TRBJ2-3; 10 bases are a match to TRBD2. V was clipped by 6 bases and J by 5 bases; unmatched bases: 8. Germline V gene data show CDR1 as DFQATT and CDR2 as SNEGSKA (reference sequence). This CDR3 comprises 14 residues. CDR3 protein: CSARLSGGKDTQYF. The CDR3 DNA follows: TGCAGTGCCAGACTTAGCGGGGGGAAAGATACGCAGTATTTT.